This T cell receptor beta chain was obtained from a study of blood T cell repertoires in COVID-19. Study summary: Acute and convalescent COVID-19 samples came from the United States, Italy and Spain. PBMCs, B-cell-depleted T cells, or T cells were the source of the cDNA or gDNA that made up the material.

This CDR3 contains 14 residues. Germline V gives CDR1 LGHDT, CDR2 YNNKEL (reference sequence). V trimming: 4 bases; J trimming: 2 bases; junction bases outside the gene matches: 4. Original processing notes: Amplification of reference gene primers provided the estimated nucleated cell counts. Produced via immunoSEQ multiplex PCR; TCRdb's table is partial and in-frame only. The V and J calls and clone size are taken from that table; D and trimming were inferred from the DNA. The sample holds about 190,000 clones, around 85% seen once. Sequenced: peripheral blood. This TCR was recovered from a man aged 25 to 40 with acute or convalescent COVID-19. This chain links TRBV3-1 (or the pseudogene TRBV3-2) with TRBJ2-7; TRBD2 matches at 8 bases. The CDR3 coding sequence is TGTGCCAGCAGCCGTACTAGCGGTACCTACGAGCAGTACTTC. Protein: CASSRTSGTYEQYF.